This T cell receptor beta chain was captured by sequencing in a study of blood T cell repertoires in COVID-19 (dated by TCRdb to about 2020). General notes on the study: The collaborator samples originated in the United States, Italy and Spain and spanned the acute and convalescent phases of COVID-19. The prospective study material was composed of cDNA or gDNA derived from T cells, B-cell-depleted T cells, or PBMCs. The samples were drawn from two sources: the first 160 participants of the ongoing ImmuneRACE study, and 950 to 1,500 subjects contributed by 6 global collaborators. Subjects who had been exposed to COVID-19, were actively infected with it, or had recovered from it provided the deeply sampled blood TCRbeta repertoires that made up the dataset. A freely available public database, intended as a resource for researchers studying the immune response to SARS-CoV-2, is where the repertoires were released. Where available, HLA class I and class II types were taken from metadata supplied by the sample provider and were not determined by assay-based typing. A de-identified subject ID, COVID-19 status, age in years and sex were almost always included in the sample metadata. What the work shows at the level of the full study, not this receptor alone: The quantity of clinical and demographic metadata differed by source and by participant and was supplied without curation.

Collaborating institutions collected whole blood in K2EDTA tubes following their own protocols. Collaborator samples were shipped for TCRbeta analysis as frozen whole blood, isolated PBMCs, or DNA extracted from either sample type. TCRbeta CDR3 regions were amplified from genomic DNA by means of the immunoSEQ Assay, a bias-controlled multiplex PCR. The authors' analysis ran thus. The number of nucleated cells in each sample was estimated by amplification of reference gene primers within the assay. To quantify the absolute abundance of each unique TCRbeta CDR3 rearrangement, sequence reads were collapsed and filtered. For each sample, productive Simpson clonality was calculated by taking the square root of Simpson's diversity index across productive rearrangements. TCRdb stores this immuneACCESS table with in-frame sequences only. Part of the clones is absent; in the studies checked, under half of the shortfall reflects unresolved V genes, and no reason is known for the rest. The DNA was the basis for D and trimming; V, J and clone size are from that table. The sample records 150,000 or so clones, roughly 80% of which are singletons. The ten largest clones take up around 1.7% of the sample.

From its cysteine to its phenylalanine, the CDR3 spans 17 amino acids. The read is trimmed to its CDR3 DNA, 51 bases read in frame from base 1. The germline V gene specifies SGHNT as CDR1 and YENEEA as CDR2. V loses 5 bases, J loses 1 base, and the germline ends lie 19 bases apart. This clone appeared a few times. The target of this receptor is not known. Base qualities are not recorded, but no much larger clone differs from it by a single base. The rearranged segments are TRBV11-3 and TRBJ2-3, with the identity of the D gene unclear. This TCR derives from a man older than 75 with acute or convalescent COVID-19. Sequencing was done on a sample of peripheral blood. The CDR3 protein sequence reads: CASSQGEAKGGTDTQYF. The nucleotide sequence reads TGTGCCAGCAGCCAAGGAGAGGCCAAAGGAGGCACAGATACGCAGTATTTT.